This passage covers 25 T cell receptor beta chains from one sample sequenced in a study of siplizumab effects on memory and regulatory T cells. The assay was immunoSEQ multiplex PCR, and TCRdb's table has in-frame clones only and misses some. The profile shows 90,000 to 120,000 clones, about 91% of them singletons. The sequencing sample was made of CD4+ T cells sorted from blood. The receptors derive from a human donor in good health. Some clones in this sample may be carry-over from other donors' samples.

The rearrangement links TRBV15 to TRBJ2-3; D unresolved. This CDR3 contains 15 residues. Germline V gene data show CDR1 as LNHNV and CDR2 as YYDKDF (reference sequence). V lost 4 bases, J lost 1 base, and 12 bases lay in between. In nucleotides, the CDR3 is TGTGCCACCAGCAAAGAGGTCTTTCGCACAGATACGCAGTATTTT. Translated: CATSKEVFRTDTQYF.

The CDR3 protein is CASSTGLSVTKNIQYF. CDR3 nucleotides: TGTGCCAGTAGTACGGGACTAAGTGTGACCAAAAACATTCAGTACTTC. This chain uses TRBV19 with TRBJ2-4, with 7 bases fitting TRBD2. Germline-derived CDR1 and CDR2 are LNHDA and SQIVND (reference sequence). J was trimmed by 2 bases and V by 4 bases; bases with no gene match: 8. The CDR3 runs to 16 residues.

The genes are TRBV5-4 and TRBJ2-7, with D tentatively TRBD1 or TRBD2 (5 bases each). V was cut by 3 bases and J by 5 bases, with 18 bases left in between. The CDR3 has 15 residues. Per the germline V gene, CDR1 is SGHNT and CDR2 is YYREEE (reference sequence). The DNA for the CDR3 is TGTGCCAGCAGCTCCTCGGGGCGCGTTTGGGACGAGCAGTACTTC. Encoded protein: CASSSSGRVWDEQYF.

The chain couples TRBV5-1 to TRBJ1-2; 7 nucleotides agree with TRBD1. From germline, CDR1 is SGHRS and CDR2 YFSETQ. CDR3 length: 15 residues. Trimming cost V 0 bases and J 5 bases; bases outside gene matches: 7. The CDR3 here is CASSLDGDRAYGYTF. DNA for the CDR3: TGCGCCAGCAGCTTGGATGGGGACAGAGCTTATGGCTACACCTTC.

J is TRBJ2-1 and V is TRBV11-3; D not resolved. CDR1 and CDR2 (germline): SGHNT, YENEEA. Trimming removed 5 bases at V and 9 bases at J, with 14 bases between. The CDR3 totals 13 residues. In DNA form, the CDR3 reads TGTGCCAGCAGCCGAACCGCCTCCGGTGAGCAGTTCTTC. It translates to CASSRTASGEQFF.

In nucleotides, the CDR3 is TGTGCCAGCAGCTTAGAAGGGGGGACTAGCACAGATACGCAGTATTTT. Encoded protein: CASSLEGGTSTDTQYF. The chain has TRBV13 and TRBJ2-3; TRBD1 or TRBD2 may be the D gene (6 bases each). Germline CDR1 PRHDT, CDR2 FYEKMQ (reference sequence). The CDR3 runs to 16 residues. V was shortened by 1 base and J by 0 bases, with 11 bases between the two germline ends.

The gene calls are TRBV7-8 and TRBJ2-4; 10 bases map to TRBD2. Looked up from germline, CDR1 is SGHVS and CDR2 is FQNEAQ. With 1 base clipped from V and 0 bases from J, the junction kept 3 bases outside the gene matches. The CDR3 loop spans 17 amino acids. The CDR3 nucleotides are TGTGCCAGCAGCTTAGATCCTAGCGGGGGAGCCAAAAACATTCAGTACTTC. This encodes CASSLDPSGGAKNIQYF.

V and J are TRBV5-4 and TRBJ1-4, with D possibly TRBD1 on 6 matching bases. V was trimmed by 0 bases and J by 1 base, leaving 7 bases between them. CDR1 and CDR2 from the germline V gene are SGHNT and YYREEE (reference sequence). The CDR3 sequence is 15 residues long. Written as DNA, the CDR3 is TGTGCCAGCAGCTTGGAGGGGGGAACTAATGAAAAACTGTTTTTT. This codes for CASSLEGGTNEKLFF.

This sequence joins TRBV18 and TRBJ2-3; 13 bases align to TRBD2. The V and J ends lost 0 bases and 2 bases, in that order; junction bases with no gene match: 2. CDR1 and CDR2 from the germline V gene are KGHSH and LQKENI. The CDR3 has 17 residues. The CDR3 loop reads CASSPPTSGGHTDTQYF. CDR3 nucleotides: TGTGCCAGCTCACCACCGACTAGCGGGGGGCACACAGATACGCAGTATTTT.

The rearrangement joins TRBV7-3 to TRBJ2-1, with 12 bases identical to TRBD2. Germline trimming cut 5 bases from V and 4 bases from J; bases unmatched to any gene: 6. Germline V gene sequence: CDR1 SGHTA, CDR2 FQGTGA. The CDR3 extends over 16 amino acids. CDR3 amino acids: CASSQRLAGVYNEQFF. For the CDR3, the DNA is TGTGCCAGCAGCCAAAGACTAGCGGGAGTGTACAATGAGCAGTTCTTC.

This clone was seen only once. This chain joins TRBV13 and TRBJ2-1; D might be TRBD2 (7 bases). This CDR3 comprises 17 residues. Per germline, CDR1 PRHDT and CDR2 FYEKMQ (reference sequence). Trimming removed 1 base at V and 8 bases at J, with 21 bases between. CDR3 protein: CASSLVSGGGSFHEQFF. The CDR3 DNA follows: TGTGCCAGCAGCTTAGTTTCGGGGGGCGGGAGTTTCCATGAGCAGTTCTTC.

V is TRBV19 and J is TRBJ2-7; 11 bases match TRBD2. V dropped 6 bases and J dropped 1; count of bases not matched to a gene: 5. Per germline, CDR1 LNHDA and CDR2 SQIVND (reference sequence). The CDR3 runs to 15 residues. The CDR3 nucleotides read TGTGCCAGTAGCCTAGCGGGAGGCCGATCCTACGAGCAGTACTTC. It yields the protein CASSLAGGRSYEQYF. Supplemented by reference TRBV19 and TRBJ2-7, the full variable domain reads DGGITQSPKYLFRKEGQNVTLSCEQNLNHDAMYWYRQDPGQGLRLIYYSQIVNDFQKGDIAEGYSVSREKKESFPLTVTSAQKNPTAFYLCASSLAGGRSYEQYFGPGTRLTVT.

J is TRBJ2-2 and V is TRBV10-1; D perhaps matches TRBD1 (6 bases). Germline V lookup: CDR1 WNHNN, CDR2 SYGVQD (reference sequence). This CDR3 contains 14 residues. Trimming took off 7 bases at V and 4 bases at J, with 13 bases between the two ends. In nucleotides, the CDR3 is TGCGCCAGCATAGCAGGGGTGGGCACCGGGGAGCTGTTTTTT. Residues: CASIAGVGTGELFF.

CDR3 coding DNA: TGTGCCAGCAGCTTGGGACAGTTGAGGGACGAGCAGTACTTC. It encodes CASSLGQLRDEQYF. The chain carries TRBV7-8 and TRBJ2-7, with 7 positions matching TRBD1. This CDR3 is built from 14 residues. Germline CDR1 reads SGHVS; CDR2 reads FQNEAQ. With 3 bases clipped from V and 5 bases from J, the junction kept 7 bases outside the gene matches.

The V and J genes are TRBV2 and TRBJ2-3; 10 nucleotides match TRBD1. The junction had 9 bases not matched to a gene; V was cut back by 0 bases and J by 6 bases. Germline CDR1 SNHLY, CDR2 FYNNEI. CDR3 length: 17 amino acids. In DNA form, the CDR3 reads TGTGCCAGCAGTGAAGCGCTTAGACAGGGGGCGAGGGATACGCAGTATTTT. This gives the protein CASSEALRQGARDTQYF.

This clone was recorded only once. This rearrangement joins TRBV9 to TRBJ2-1, with 10 bases aligning to TRBD2. The CDR3 length is 17 residues. The V segment lost 4 bases and the J segment 7 bases; nucleotides outside the gene matches: 14. CDR1 SGDLS and CDR2 YYNGEE come from the germline V gene. CDR3 nucleotide sequence: TGTGCCAGCAGCCCGCAGACCGGGCTAGCGGGAGTTAATGAGCAGTTCTTC. This encodes CASSPQTGLAGVNEQFF. Looking up the rest from reference TRBV9 and TRBJ2-1 gives the full variable domain: DSGVTQTPKHLITATGQRVTLRCSPRSGDLSVYWYQQSLDQGLQFLIQYYNGEERAKGNILERFSAQQFPDLHSELNLSSLELGDSALYFCASSPQTGLAGVNEQFFGPGTRLTVL.

The chain's CDR3 is CASSQFPQGAGWQETQYF. The DNA of the CDR3 is TGTGCCAGCAGCCAATTCCCTCAGGGGGCAGGGTGGCAAGAGACCCAGTACTTC. This chain joins TRBV14 and TRBJ2-5; 8 bases are shared with TRBD1. V lost 2 bases to trimming and J lost 2 bases; unmatched junction nucleotides: 13. Germline V lookup: CDR1 SGHDN, CDR2 FVKESK. This CDR3 is 18 amino acids long.

The chain recombines TRBV19 with TRBJ2-5; 9 bases match TRBD2. Germline V CDR1 and CDR2: LNHDA, SQIVND (reference sequence). V was pared by 6 bases and J by 4 bases, with 15 bases of the junction left unmatched. CDR3 length equals 17 residues. For the CDR3, the DNA is TGTGCCAGTAGGGGAAGAGGGGCGGGAGGGGCCGGAGAGACCCAGTACTTC. Its translation is CASRGRGAGGAGETQYF. Drawing the rest from reference TRBV19 and TRBJ2-5, the complete variable domain is DGGITQSPKYLFRKEGQNVTLSCEQNLNHDAMYWYRQDPGQGLRLIYYSQIVNDFQKGDIAEGYSVSREKKESFPLTVTSAQKNPTAFYLCASRGRGAGGAGETQYFGPGTRLLVL.

The rearrangement uses TRBV19 and TRBJ2-6; D remains ambiguous. The CDR3 covers 15 residues. Trimming cost V 6 bases and J 0 bases, with 9 bases left between them. Germline loops: CDR1 LNHDA, CDR2 SQIVND (reference sequence). The CDR3 region has the DNA TGTGCCAGTAGCAAAAGTAGCTCTGGGGCCAACGTCCTGACTTTC. Amino acid sequence: CASSKSSSGANVLTF.

The chain recombines TRBV2 with TRBJ2-1; D remains ambiguous. This CDR3 is 13 amino acids long. Trimming pared 5 bases from V and 3 bases from J, leaving 8 bases between. The germline gives CDR1 SNHLY, CDR2 FYNNEI. The CDR3 bases are TGTGCCAGCAGTCCGGAGAACTACAATGAGCAGTTCTTC. Amino acids: CASSPENYNEQFF.

The genes are TRBV16 and TRBJ2-2, with no clear D. Trimming pared 1 base from V and 3 bases from J, leaving 6 bases between. The CDR3 consists of 14 residues. Germline CDR1 is KGHSY and CDR2 is FQNENV. CDR3 residues: CASSQLSDTGELFF. In DNA form, the CDR3 reads TGTGCCAGCAGCCAATTATCGGACACCGGGGAGCTGTTTTTT.

The chain is built from TRBV5-1 and TRBJ2-3; 9 positions match TRBD1. Trimming cost V 0 bases and J 8 bases; bases outside gene matches: 16. Germline-derived CDR1 and CDR2 are SGHRS and YFSETQ. This CDR3 comprises 18 residues. CDR3 sequence reads: CASSLDLPGQGSRGTQYF. CDR3 nucleotides: TGCGCCAGCAGCTTGGATCTCCCGGGACAGGGATCAAGAGGTACGCAGTATTTT.

V usage is TRBV11-2 and J usage is TRBJ1-5; D not resolved. Per germline, CDR1 SGHAT and CDR2 FQNNGV. The CDR3 length is 13 residues. Trimming pared 5 bases from V and 5 bases from J, leaving 10 bases between. CDR3 DNA: TGTGCCAGCAGCGTGGACCGCGATCAGCCCCAGCATTTT. It specifies CASSVDRDQPQHF. The whole variable domain, remainder taken from reference TRBV11-2 and TRBJ1-5, is EAGVAQSPRYKIIEKRQSVAFWCNPISGHATLYWYQQILGQGPKLLIQFQNNGVVDDSQLPKDRFSAERLKGVDSTLKIQPAKLEDSAVYLCASSVDRDQPQHFGDGTRLSIL.

The chain uses TRBV7-9 and TRBJ1-2; no firm D call. There are 15 residues in the CDR3. V lost 7 bases and J 4 bases, leaving 19 bases between the germline ends. Germline CDR1 reads SEHNR; CDR2 reads FQNEAQ (reference sequence). In DNA form, the CDR3 reads TGTGCCAGCACCCAAAACCTTGAACTCATCTATGGCTACACCTTC. This sequence encodes CASTQNLELIYGYTF. Using reference TRBV7-9 and TRBJ1-2 for the parts outside the CDR3, the full variable domain is DTGVSQNPRHKITKRGQNVTFRCDPISEHNRLYWYRQTLGQGPEFLTYFQNEAQLEKSRLLSDRFSAERPKGSFSTLEIQRTEQGDSAMYLCASTQNLELIYGYTFGSGTRLTVV.

J is TRBJ1-2 and V is TRBV15, with a weak D call TRBD1 (6 bases). The CDR3 is 14 amino acids. Germline V lookup: CDR1 LNHNV, CDR2 YYDKDF (reference sequence). V lost 7 bases, J lost 0 bases, and 12 bases lay in between. Here the CDR3 reads CATNPKGANYGYTF. DNA for the CDR3: TGTGCCACCAATCCAAAGGGGGCTAACTATGGCTACACCTTC.